Presented here are 13 T cell receptor beta chains from one specimen sequenced in a study of T cell responses to AZD1222 COVID-19 vaccine. TCRdb's table, derived via immunoSEQ multiplex PCR, lists solely in-frame clones and lacks some. The sample contains roughly 170,000 clones, around 94% of which appear only once. The material was peripheral blood, obtained 28 days after the second AZD1222 dose. The receptors originated from an adult who received the AZD1222 COVID-19 vaccine.

The rearrangement joins TRBV28 to TRBJ1-1; no clear D. Germline loops: CDR1 MDHEN, CDR2 SYDVKM. V shed 5 bases and J shed 1 base, with 11 bases lying between them. The CDR3 totals 14 residues. The CDR3 spells CASSPFSQNTEAFF. The CDR3 coding sequence is TGTGCCAGCAGTCCCTTTTCCCAGAACACTGAAGCTTTCTTT.

V is TRBV9 and J is TRBJ1-6; TRBD1 is a possible D gene (5 bases). The CDR3 loop spans 14 amino acids. Trimming shortened V by 0 bases and J by 7 bases, and 8 bases separated the two germline ends. The V gene's germline CDR1 is SGDLS and CDR2 YYNGEE. This chain's CDR3 is CASSVGGFNSPLHF. In nucleotides, the CDR3 is TGTGCCAGCAGCGTAGGGGGCTTCAATTCACCCCTCCACTTT.

V and J are TRBV6-4 and TRBJ2-1; 10 bases fit TRBD2. V lost 7 bases to trimming and J lost 5 bases; unmatched junction nucleotides: 14. Germline values: CDR1 MRHNA, CDR2 SNTAGT. The CDR3 covers 17 residues. CDR3 DNA sequence: TGTGCCAGCACAGAACTTCTCCGGACTAGCGGACACAATGAGCAGTTCTTC. It encodes CASTELLRTSGHNEQFF.

This chain connects TRBV10-3 to TRBJ1-3; D remains unclear. Per germline, CDR1 ENHRY and CDR2 SYGVKD. Trimming left V 7 bases short and J 0 bases short, with 10 bases between. This CDR3 comprises 14 residues. In nucleotides, the CDR3 is TGTGCCATCAAAGACGGACGCTCTGGAAACACCATATATTTT. Its translation is CAIKDGRSGNTIYF.

This rearrangement joins TRBV7-2 to TRBJ1-3; maybe TRBD1 (5 bases). CDR1 and CDR2 from the germline V gene are SGHTA and FQGNSA. The CDR3 totals 15 residues. V was shortened by 4 bases and J by 3 bases, with 13 bases between the two germline ends. The CDR3 nucleotides read TGTGCCAGCAGCTATAGAGCCAGGGATGGAAACACCATATATTTT. As protein: CASSYRARDGNTIYF.

The chain recombines TRBV5-1 with TRBJ1-1, with unresolved D. The CDR3 runs 12 residues. The germline gives CDR1 SGHRS, CDR2 YFSETQ. Deletions cut 5 bases from V and 1 base from J, with 6 bases between. The CDR3 coding sequence is TGCGCCAGCAGTGGTGGGAACACTGAAGCTTTCTTT. Its protein is CASSGGNTEAFF.

A note on this clone: At one end the junction does not follow the germline gene, possibly because of a read error. The same CDR3 can be traced to other DNA sequences in this sample. The chain is built from TRBV19 and TRBJ2-1, with 9 bases lining up with TRBD1. From germline, CDR1 is LNHDA and CDR2 SQIVND (reference sequence). The CDR3 is 17 residues long. CDR3 sequence: CASSAPGQGLPYNEQFF. The CDR3, as DNA: TGTGCCAGTAGTGCACCGGGACAGGGACTCCCATACAATGAACAGTTCTTC.

The V call is TRBV27, the J call TRBJ2-7, with D tentatively TRBD1 (6 bases). Trimming left V 0 bases short and J 2 bases short, with 14 bases between. Germline assignment: CDR1 MNHEY and CDR2 SMNVEV (reference sequence). CDR3 length: 16 amino acids. CDR3 protein: CASSLSFGQLTYEQYF. The CDR3 DNA is TGTGCCAGCAGTTTATCGTTCGGACAGCTCACCTACGAGCAGTACTTC.

This chain connects TRBV11-3 to TRBJ1-1; 7 bases fit TRBD1. V was clipped by 5 bases and J by 1 base; unmatched bases: 4. Germline values: CDR1 SGHNT, CDR2 YENEEA. The CDR3 spans 14 residues. In DNA, the CDR3 is TGTGCCAGCAGCCCGACAGGGCCGAACACTGAAGCTTTCTTT. It encodes CASSPTGPNTEAFF.

The chain combines TRBV3-1 (or the pseudogene TRBV3-2) with TRBJ2-3; D unclear. V was clipped by 4 bases and J by 6 bases, with 11 bases between them. Germline CDR1 LGHDT, CDR2 YNNKEL (reference sequence). The CDR3 sequence is 13 residues long. In DNA form, the CDR3 reads TGTGCCAGCAGCCCCCTGAGAGGCGATACGCAGTATTTT. Translated: CASSPLRGDTQYF.

The chain is built from TRBV19 and TRBJ1-2; 7 bases line up with TRBD1. The V gene's germline CDR1 is LNHDA and CDR2 SQIVND (reference sequence). This CDR3 comprises 12 residues. Unmatched junction bases numbered 7, after V lost 7 bases and J lost 8 bases. The CDR3 DNA is TGTGCCAGTACTATGGACAGGAGGGGCTACACCTTC. This codes for CASTMDRRGYTF.

CDR3 amino acids: CASSLVLENYGYTF. The CDR3 DNA sequence: TGTGCCAGCAGCTTAGTTCTGGAAAACTATGGCTACACCTTC. This chain connects TRBV7-9 to TRBJ1-2; D is unresolved. Per the germline V gene, CDR1 is SEHNR and CDR2 is FQNEAQ (reference sequence). The V gene lost 1 base and the J gene lost 2 bases, with 8 bases spanning the gap. CDR3 length: 14 amino acids.

The chain uses TRBV7-8 and TRBJ1-2, with D maybe TRBD1 (5 bases). This CDR3 contains 15 residues. V was cut by 2 bases and J by 5 bases, with 15 bases left in between. Germline CDR1 and CDR2: SGHVS and FQNEAQ. CDR3 amino acids: CASSLFSMGGYGYTF. Here the CDR3 DNA reads TGTGCCAGCAGCTTATTCTCTATGGGGGGTTATGGCTACACCTTC.